The present entry profiles one TCR beta chain with its context. Antigen unknown. This sample was included in a study of cytomegalovirus exposure and HLA in healthy donors. Across the whole study: From HLA-typed donors, an early data release held tens of millions of unique TCRs. Caucasian-associated ancestry cluster membership applied to approximately 84% of over 350 genotyped donors. Study-level points and caveats: Highest at DRB1 and lowest at HLA-C, TCR association rates differed among HLA loci in a later analysis. There were under 200 TCR beta chains listed as cytomegalovirus-associated.

The PCR was carried out with 60 Vbeta primers and 13 Jbeta primers. The data were produced by immunoSEQ multiplex PCR, yet TCRdb's version contains in-frame clones alone and is incomplete. Here the sample spans 140,000 to 150,000 clones, approximately 80% being singletons. The germline gives CDR1 SGHDN, CDR2 FVKESK. Trimming removed 0 bases at V and 4 bases at J, with 10 bases between. The CDR3 is made up of 14 amino acids. This TCR was recovered from a woman in her late teens or twenties in good health and CMV-seropositive. Material for sequencing was PBMCs. J is TRBJ2-7 and V is TRBV14, with a tentative D call TRBD1 (6 bases). The CDR3 here is CASSQELGGYEQYF. CDR3 nucleotide sequence: TGTGCCAGCAGCCAAGAACTAGGGGGTTACGAGCAGTACTTC. The whole variable domain, filled in from reference TRBV14 and TRBJ2-7, reads EAGVTQFPSHSVIEKGQTVTLRCDPISGHDNLYWYRRVMGKEIKFLLHFVKESKQDESGMPNNRFLAERTGGTYSTLKVQPAELEDSGVYFCASSQELGGYEQYFGPGTRLTVT.